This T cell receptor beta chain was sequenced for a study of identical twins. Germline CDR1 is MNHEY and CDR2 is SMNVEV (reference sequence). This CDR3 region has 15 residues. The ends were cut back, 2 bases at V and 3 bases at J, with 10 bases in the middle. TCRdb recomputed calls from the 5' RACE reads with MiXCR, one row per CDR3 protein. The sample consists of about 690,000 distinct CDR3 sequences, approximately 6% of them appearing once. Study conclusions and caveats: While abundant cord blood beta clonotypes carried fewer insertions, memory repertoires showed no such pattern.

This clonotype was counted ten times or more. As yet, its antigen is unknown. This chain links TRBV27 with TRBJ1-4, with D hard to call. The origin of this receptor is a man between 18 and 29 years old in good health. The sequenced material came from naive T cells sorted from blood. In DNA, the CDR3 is TGTGCCAGCAGTTTAGGTGGCAGGTCTAATGAAAAACTGTTTTTT. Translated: CASSLGGRSNEKLFF. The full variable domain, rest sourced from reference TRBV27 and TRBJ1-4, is EAQVTQNPRYLITVTGKKLTVTCSQNMNHEYMSWYRQDPGLGLRQIYYSMNVEVTDKGDVPEGYKVSRKEKRNFPLILESPSPNQTSLYFCASSLGGRSNEKLFFGSGTQLSVL.